The 4 T cell receptor beta chains in this list originate from one sample, sequenced in a study of T-cell reconstitution after alpha-beta-depleted transplantation in children. Library preparation (for TCRbeta) was performed with unique molecular identifiers. TCRdb redid the calling of the PCR reads with MiXCR, one entry per CDR3 protein. Seen here are 170,000 or so distinct CDR3 sequences, 6% to 7% observed once, and the top ten hold 3% to 3.5%. The specimen comprised PBMCs from the stem cell graft donor, sampled from the stem cell graft. These receptors originate from a human donor who donated a stem cell graft to a child with Wiskott-Aldrich syndrome.

This clonotype was detected ten times or more. The rearrangement joins TRBV7-2 to TRBJ2-7, with 11 bases fitting TRBD2. V was pared by 10 bases and J by 1 base, with 3 bases of the junction left unmatched. The CDR3 spans 13 residues. CDR1 is SGHTA and CDR2 is FQGNSA in the germline V gene. CDR3 in DNA: TGTGCCACCGGGACTAGCGGTTCCTACGAGCAGTACTTC. This encodes CATGTSGSYEQYF.

This clonotype occurred many times. This sequence joins TRBV20-1 and TRBJ2-1; D is ambiguous. The germline V and J ends were trimmed by 0 bases and 7 bases, with 10 bases remaining between them. The CDR3 runs 13 residues. Germline CDR1 DFQATT, CDR2 SNEGSKA (reference sequence). This CDR3 reads CSARDPVRNEQFF. The DNA of the CDR3 is TGCAGTGCTAGAGACCCAGTTCGGAATGAGCAGTTCTTC.

In its sample, this clonotype was seen a few times. The chain links TRBV28 to TRBJ2-7, with 9 bases fitting TRBD1. CDR3 length: 14 amino acids. From germline, CDR1 is MDHEN and CDR2 SYDVKM. The V segment lost 9 bases and the J segment 3 bases; nucleotides outside the gene matches: 9. Written as DNA, the CDR3 is TGTGCCAGTCGACGGACAGGGGAAGGCTACGAGCAGTACTTC. This encodes CASRRTGEGYEQYF.

This clonotype was seen at least ten times. The J gene is TRBJ1-5, the V gene TRBV24-1; 7 bases map to TRBD1. Germline assignment: CDR1 KGHDR and CDR2 SFDVKD. The J segment lost 2 bases and the V segment lost 5 bases, leaving 5 bases of the junction unmatched. The CDR3 sequence is 15 residues long. CDR3 residues: CATSGRGQGNQPQHF. The CDR3 DNA sequence: TGTGCCACCAGTGGGAGGGGGCAAGGCAATCAGCCCCAGCATTTT.